The entry that follows covers one T cell receptor (beta chain) sequence. cDNA came from roughly 0.53 to 1 ug RNA primed by random hexamers. TCRdb passed the immunoSEQ multiplex PCR reads through MiXCR, listing each CDR3 protein once. Among 160,000 or so distinct CDR3 sequences listed, approximately 96% were seen once. This sample stems from a study of CD8 T cells in Susac syndrome. Germline lookup yields CDR1 SGDLS and CDR2 YYNGEE. Trimming left V 7 bases short and J 5 bases short, with 7 bases between. There are 11 residues in the CDR3. Sequenced sample: CD4+ T cells from PBMCs. This receptor was taken from a human donor with Susac syndrome. The chain recombines TRBV9 with TRBJ1-5; D is uncertain. In DNA form, the CDR3 reads TGTGCCAGCGGAGAAGATCAGCCCCAGCATTTT. Amino acid sequence: CASGEDQPQHF.